Each of the 21 T cell receptor beta chains below was sequenced from the same sample in a study of early T cells in non-severe SARS-CoV-2 infection. From the 5' RACE reads, TCRdb called clonotypes with MiXCR, one entry per CDR3 protein. This table has 85,000 to 95,000 distinct CDR3 sequences, 16% appearing once. The sample here was whole blood, taken at baseline. The receptors here all came from an adult who was a healthcare worker with PCR-confirmed SARS-CoV-2 infection or an uninfected control (not recorded which).

The chain employs TRBV28 and TRBJ2-1, with TRBD2 matching over 13 bases. Per the germline V gene, CDR1 is MDHEN and CDR2 is SYDVKM. V lost 2 bases and J lost 8; bases outside the gene matches: 3. The CDR3 has 15 amino acids. The DNA for the CDR3 is TGTGCCAGCAGTTTAGGACTAGCGGGAGTCCATGAGCAGTTCTTC. It yields the protein CASSLGLAGVHEQFF.

The genes are TRBV12-3 or TRBV12-4 and TRBJ2-1; D is undetermined. CDR3 size: 15 residues. The germline V and J ends were trimmed by 5 bases and 1 base, with 12 bases remaining between them. The CDR3, as DNA: TGTGCCAGCAGTACCCGAGTAGGGTCCTACAATGAGCAGTTCTTC. As protein: CASSTRVGSYNEQFF.

The J gene is TRBJ2-1, the V gene TRBV28; D ambiguous. This CDR3 has 14 residues. Germline values: CDR1 MDHEN, CDR2 SYDVKM. With 7 bases removed from V and 1 base from J, the gap between germline ends came to 11 bases. The CDR3 DNA reads as TGTGCCAGCAATCGAGCGCAGTCCTACAATGAGCAGTTCTTC. As protein: CASNRAQSYNEQFF.

Details on this clonotype: This may come from a read error, since a much larger clone is one base off. This chain connects TRBV2 to TRBJ2-5; TRBD2 matches 10 bases. J lost 7 bases, V lost 6 bases, and 17 bases had no gene match. CDR3 size: 17 residues. CDR1 and CDR2 (germline): SNHLY, FYNNEI. CDR3 in amino acids: CASREGLANALSGTQYF. The DNA of the CDR3 is TGTGCCAGCAGGGAGGGACTAGCGAACGCCCTATCCGGGACCCAGTACTTC.

This clonotype was seen many times. The J gene is TRBJ1-1, the V gene TRBV9; TRBD1 aligns across 8 bases. Germline lookup yields CDR1 SGDLS and CDR2 YYNGEE. This CDR3 contains 16 residues. Losses at the gene ends were 0 bases for V and 4 bases for J; bases not matched to a gene: 8. This chain's CDR3 is CASSVDPGGWGTEAFF. The CDR3 nucleotides read TGTGCCAGCAGCGTAGACCCAGGGGGCTGGGGCACTGAAGCTTTCTTT.

As DNA, the CDR3 is TGTGCCAGCAGTCTCGTGTCTAGCGGGAATGAGCAGTTCTTC. This gives the protein CASSLVSSGNEQFF. The V and J genes are TRBV28 and TRBJ2-1; 8 bases fit TRBD2. Germline V gene lookup returns CDR1 MDHEN and CDR2 SYDVKM. This CDR3 contains 14 residues. The junction had 7 bases not matched to a gene; V was cut back by 5 bases and J by 7 bases.

In its sample, this clonotype was seen many times. The chain combines TRBV28 with TRBJ1-2; no firm D call. V was trimmed by 3 bases and J by 4 bases, leaving 12 bases between them. The CDR3 totals 14 residues. Per the germline V gene, CDR1 is MDHEN and CDR2 is SYDVKM. The CDR3 bases are TGTGCCAGCAGTTTTCAGGCCTCCATCTATGGCTACACCTTC. Translation gives CASSFQASIYGYTF.

This clonotype was seen only a few times. V and J are TRBV6-2 or TRBV6-3 and TRBJ2-5; either TRBD1 or TRBD2 may supply D (5 bases each). In germline, CDR1 is MNHEY, CDR2 SVGEGT. The CDR3 has 14 amino acids. The V and J ends lost 6 bases and 4 bases respectively, with 15 bases between them. The CDR3 bases are TGTGCCAGCAGGCCCCTCTGGGGGAGAGAGACCCAGTACTTC. Protein: CASRPLWGRETQYF.

The V gene is TRBV7-2, the J gene TRBJ2-7; perhaps TRBD1 as D (5 bases). Trimming removed 5 bases at V and 4 bases at J, with 9 bases between. CDR3 length: 12 amino acids. Germline values: CDR1 SGHTA, CDR2 FQGNSA. In DNA, the CDR3 is TGTGCCAGCAGCCATCAGGGTTACGAGCAGTACTTC. Protein sequence: CASSHQGYEQYF.

This clonotype was picked up many times. The rearrangement links TRBV19 to TRBJ2-3; D is unresolved. V dropped 6 bases and J dropped 4 bases, with 14 bases sitting between them. The CDR3 is 14 amino acids. The germline V gene encodes CDR1 LNHDA and CDR2 SQIVND (reference sequence). In DNA form, the CDR3 reads TGTGCCAGTAGAACAACAGTTACGGCAGATACGCAGTATTTT. Translation: CASRTTVTADTQYF.

This clonotype was counted ten times or more. The chain carries TRBV2 and TRBJ1-2; TRBD1 might be the D (6 bases). The germline V gene has CDR1 SNHLY and CDR2 FYNNEI. The CDR3 runs 14 residues. The ends were cut back, 3 bases at V and 0 bases at J, with 8 bases in the middle. DNA of the CDR3: TGTGCCAGCAGTGAGGGGGGCCCTAACTATGGCTACACCTTC. It codes for CASSEGGPNYGYTF.

This clonotype was detected a few times. The chain carries TRBV27 and TRBJ2-3, with D possibly matching TRBD2 (6 bases). The CDR3 sequence is 15 residues long. V dropped 3 bases and J dropped 3 bases, with 13 bases sitting between them. Germline CDR1 is MNHEY and CDR2 is SMNVEV (reference sequence). The CDR3 here is CASSFGAGPTDTQYF. CDR3 DNA sequence: TGTGCCAGCAGTTTCGGGGCGGGACCTACAGATACGCAGTATTTT.

J is TRBJ2-1 and V is TRBV7-9; no firm D call. This CDR3 has 13 residues. Looked up from germline, CDR1 is SEHNR and CDR2 is FQNEAQ (reference sequence). Trimming left V 5 bases short and J 7 bases short, with 12 bases between. The CDR3 coding sequence is TGTGCCAGCAGCCGAATACTGGAAAATGAGCAGTTCTTC. Its translation is CASSRILENEQFF.

This clonotype was found many times. This rearrangement joins TRBV9 to TRBJ2-7; D is undetermined. The CDR3 has 11 amino acids. Trimming took off 0 bases at V and 6 bases at J, with 4 bases between the two ends. Germline V lookup: CDR1 SGDLS, CDR2 YYNGEE. CDR3 amino acids: CASSVECEQYF. CDR3 sequence (DNA): TGTGCCAGCAGCGTAGAGTGCGAGCAGTACTTC.

This clonotype was counted many times. This chain connects TRBV7-9 to TRBJ2-1; D might be TRBD1 or TRBD2, each matching 5 bases. Germline V gene data show CDR1 as SEHNR and CDR2 as FQNEAQ (reference sequence). The V and J ends lost 5 bases and 8 bases respectively, with 16 bases between them. The length of the CDR3 is 14 residues. Here the CDR3 DNA reads TGTGCCAGCAGCATCTTAGCGAGGGGCGATGAGCAGTTCTTC. Translating gives CASSILARGDEQFF.

The V gene is TRBV15, the J gene TRBJ2-7; D unresolved. The V gene's germline CDR1 is LNHNV and CDR2 YYDKDF (reference sequence). This CDR3 region has 13 residues. V lost 6 bases and J lost 0, with 9 bases in between. The CDR3 DNA is TGTGCCACCAGGCAGTCTAGCTCCTACGAGCAGTACTTC. Its protein is CATRQSSSYEQYF.

The V call is TRBV7-2, the J call TRBJ2-7; the match to TRBD2 covers 12 bases. Germline assignment: CDR1 SGHTA and CDR2 FQGNSA. Losses at the gene ends were 1 base for V and 3 bases for J; bases not matched to a gene: 4. The CDR3 loop spans 16 amino acids. For the CDR3, the DNA is TGTGCCAGCAGCTTAGGGACTAGCGGGGTAAACTACGAGCAGTACTTC. Its translation: CASSLGTSGVNYEQYF.

The chain is built from TRBV18 and TRBJ1-2, with D perhaps TRBD1 (5 bases). CDR3 length: 13 amino acids. Trimming pared 3 bases from V and 4 bases from J, leaving 9 bases between. In germline, CDR1 is KGHSH, CDR2 LQKENI. CDR3 protein: CASSPDTSYGYTF. In DNA, the CDR3 is TGTGCCAGCTCACCGGACACCTCCTATGGCTACACCTTC.

The chain joins TRBV10-2 to TRBJ1-6, with a weak D call TRBD1 (5 bases). V was pared by 7 bases and J by 7 bases, with 11 bases between. The CDR3 is 13 residues long. Germline loops: CDR1 WSHSY, CDR2 SAAADI. In nucleotides, the CDR3 is TGCGCCAGCAACGAGGGGACGAATTCACCCCTCCACTTT. Its translation: CASNEGTNSPLHF.

CDR3 amino acids: CAASRYNEQFF. The CDR3 nucleotides read TGTGCCGCCTCCAGGTACAATGAGCAGTTCTTC. The rearrangement links TRBV6-2 or TRBV6-3 to TRBJ2-1; D gene ambiguous. CDR1 is MNHEY, CDR2 SVGEGT, per germline. The V end was cut by 11 bases, the J end by 4 bases, with 9 bases between. The CDR3 covers 11 residues.

This chain links TRBV11-2 with TRBJ2-5, with a weak D call TRBD1 (6 bases). V shed 4 bases and J shed 5 bases, with 17 bases lying between them. The CDR3 loop spans 15 amino acids. Germline-derived CDR1 and CDR2 are SGHAT and FQNNGV. CDR3 in amino acids: CASSSPGTQGETQYF. The CDR3 nucleotides are TGTGCCAGCAGCTCTCCCGGGACACAAGGGGAGACCCAGTACTTC.